The rows below give T cell receptor beta chains drawn from one sample of a study of shared clonotypes between healthy human individuals. TCRdb's copy holds only in-frame clones and misses some; the assay was immunoSEQ multiplex PCR. The data hold more than 1,200,000 clones, with about 98.5% observed a single time. Sequenced material: naive CD4+ T cells sorted from blood. All receptors come from a young man in good health. CDR3s leave out the opening cysteine and the closing phenylalanine or tryptophan. A clone size is listed for some rows: how often the clone was seen (once, few, many), or a class if it is expanded.

once	TRBV11-2	TRBJ2-7	ASSLKDSHYEQY
NA	TRBV15	TRBJ2-7	ATSRGGYGSSYEQY
NA	TRBV2	TRBJ2-5	ASLKGGWETQY
NA	TRBV28	TRBJ2-5	ASSFIGTQIETQY
NA	TRBV7-2	TRBJ2-2	ASSPGLAGSTGELF
NA	TRBV5-1	TRBJ2-5	ASSLVLKTQY
NA	TRBV27	TRBJ2-1	ASSLSPSGSRSPF
NA	TRBV6-5	TRBJ1-2	ASSYSGGPGGGYT
NA	TRBV20-1	TRBJ2-3	SASVTDTQY
NA	TRBV28	TRBJ1-3	ASSPRVAGNTIY
NA	TRBV7-9	TRBJ1-4	ASSLGTGIEKLF
NA	TRBV7-2	TRBJ2-2	ASSRPANTGELF
NA	TRBV11-2	TRBJ2-1	ASSLVSGVSYNEQF
NA	TRBV4-1	TRBJ1-1	ASSQGRLNTEAF
NA	TRBV30	TRBJ1-5	AWSAGTGRNQPQH
NA	TRBV7-8	TRBJ2-7	ASSSLRAERNYEQY
NA	TRBV6-6	TRBJ1-1	ASEGANTEAF
NA	TRBV5-1	TRBJ2-3	ASKAGVSTDTQY
NA	TRBV28	TRBJ2-4	ASGSVNIQY
NA	TRBV2	TRBJ2-7	ASSEAGTGDEQY
NA	TRBV18	TRBJ1-2	ASSLEGTGVGYT
NA	TRBV7-9	TRBJ2-2	ASSLSTGELF
NA	TRBV7-8	TRBJ2-3	ASSYRLAGGTDTQY
NA	TRBV19	TRBJ2-3	ASSTNRGLDTQY
NA	TRBV5-6	TRBJ2-7	ASSLLSAREQY
NA	TRBV5-1	TRBJ2-7	ASSLAGDGGPTYEQY
once	TRBV5-1	TRBJ2-3	ASSRNRGSADTQY
NA	TRBV6-5	TRBJ2-7	ASSYSGGGYATEQY
once	TRBV11-1	TRBJ2-2	ASSPAKKGGELF
NA	TRBV7-9	TRBJ2-1	ASSSDQF
NA	TRBV11-2	TRBJ2-3	ASSNLTGIDTQY
NA	TRBV9	TRBJ2-1	ASSVTGTGGSNEQF
NA	TRBV2	TRBJ1-5	ASSPGGVNQPQH
NA	TRBV4-1	TRBJ1-2	ASSQVPGQGGYGYT
once	TRBV12-2	TRBJ1-1	ASRLRDRAEAF
NA	TRBV6-5	TRBJ1-3	ASSKTGEYHTIY
NA	TRBV6-5	TRBJ1-3	ASSRGMGTGNTIY
NA	TRBV19	TRBJ1-1	ASWGQGAPNTEAF
NA	TRBV15	TRBJ1-2	ATSPSRGPFYGYT
NA	TRBV29-1	TRBJ2-3	SVEKGTDTQY
NA	TRBV4-1	TRBJ1-2	ASSQGLTGRNGYT
NA	TRBV7-9	TRBJ1-5	ASSPDRGNQPQH
NA	TRBV28	TRBJ1-2	ASSPEYRQGAGYT
NA	TRBV5-1	TRBJ1-2	ASSLELAGWTDGYT
once	TRBV19	TRBJ1-3	ASYNSPGNTIY
NA	TRBV7-2	TRBJ1-3	ASSFVAGTGNTIY
NA	TRBV25-1	TRBJ2-5	ASSFPGLGETQY
NA	TRBV14	TRBJ2-1	ASSPAAFEQF
NA	TRBV6-1	TRBJ2-7	ASSESGGGEQY
NA	TRBV7-9	TRBJ1-2	ASSARQGVRYGYT
NA	TRBV9	TRBJ2-3	ASSVGPDPSTDTQY
NA	TRBV12-5	TRBJ2-1	ASGKAGSYNEQF
NA	TRBV6-6	TRBJ2-7	ASRGGLAGVYEQY
once	TRBV5-4	TRBJ2-3	ASSPRTGGSTDTQY
NA	TRBV4-1	TRBJ2-3	ASSQDGVAGRNTQY
NA	TRBV5-1	TRBJ2-5	ASSLAAPGQETQY
NA	TRBV18	TRBJ2-3	ASSTGVADTQY